The 21 T cell receptor beta chains in this list originate from one sample, sequenced in a study of CD8+CD57+ T cells in acquired aplastic anemia. Researchers used genomic DNA as the template to profile TCR beta VDJ and CDR3. Via MiXCR, TCRdb re-called the reads, giving one row per CDR3 protein. The profile shows about 400,000 distinct CDR3 sequences, under 80% of them singletons. Source material: sorted CD4+, CD8+, or CD8+CD57+ T cells (not recorded which) from PBMCs. The source is a human donor in good health, serving as a control.

Of note for this clonotype: This is likely a read error, given that the CDR3 carries no conserved phenylalanine or tryptophan at its end. The DNA is left out, because the CDR3 cannot be placed on it with certainty; the CDR3 is given as TCRdb lists it. The rearrangement uses TRBV7-2 and TRBJ2-5; TRBD1 is taken as the D call from the table, unchecked against the DNA. The CDR3 sequence runs 13 residues, both termini included. Germline CDR1 reads SGHTA; CDR2 reads FQGNSA. CDR3 region: CASSLAAGQYNEQ.

Note on this clonotype: A junction end diverges from the germline sequence, so it may reflect a read error. The V gene is TRBV15, the J gene TRBJ1-1; possible D gene TRBD1, 5 bases. The CDR3 runs to 15 residues. Germline CDR1 is LNHNV and CDR2 is YYDKDF (reference sequence). CDR3 DNA sequence: TGTGCCAGCAGCACGAATACCGGGGGGGATTCTGAGGAGTTCTTT. Its protein product is CASSTNTGGDSEEFF.

With respect to this clonotype: A read error may account for a junction end that differs from germline. The chain uses TRBV10-3 and TRBJ1-6; no definite D call. In germline, CDR1 is ENHRY, CDR2 SYGVKD. CDR3 length equals 13 residues. Here the CDR3 DNA reads TGTGCCATCAGTGACAGCTATAATCCACCCCTCCACTTT. Protein sequence: CAISDSYNPPLHF.

The chain joins TRBV7-2 to TRBJ2-2, with D possibly called TRBD1 or TRBD2 (5 bases each). Germline V gives CDR1 SGHTA, CDR2 FQGNSA. The CDR3 covers 17 residues. Trimming removed 1 base from V and 11 bases from J, with 23 bases in between. CDR3 nucleotide sequence: TGTGCCAGCAGCTTAGTCGGGGCCGGGGATACGCAGTATGAGCTGTTTTTT. This codes for CASSLVGAGDTQYELFF. The full variable domain, rest sourced from reference TRBV7-2 and TRBJ2-2, is GAGVSQSPSNKVTEKGKDVELRCDPISGHTALYWYRQSLGQGLEFLIYFQGNSAPDKSGLPSDRFSAERTGGSVSTLTIQRTQQEDSAVYLCASSLVGAGDTQYELFFGEGSRLTVL.

Of note for this clonotype: The junction and the germline gene differ at one end; a read error may be behind it. The CDR3 protein is CASSPGQGGRLHHF. CDR3 DNA sequence: TGTGCCAGCAGCCCCGGACAGGGAGGAAGGCTACACCATTTT. The V gene is TRBV9, the J gene TRBJ2-3; TRBD1 matches at 8 bases. The length of the CDR3 is 14 residues. The germline V gene encodes CDR1 SGDLS and CDR2 YYNGEE.

Concerning this clonotype itself: Sequence at one end of the junction differs from germline and may be a read error. This chain connects TRBV2 to TRBJ2-7, with 12 bases aligning to TRBD2. Germline loops: CDR1 SNHLY, CDR2 FYNNEI. CDR3 length: 16 amino acids. CDR3 sequence reads: CASSLIRASGGANEQF. CDR3 nucleotides: TGTGCCAGCAGCTTAATAAGGGCTAGCGGGGGGGCCAATGAGCAGTTC. Using reference TRBV2 and TRBJ2-7 for the parts outside the CDR3, the full variable domain is EPEVTQTPSHQVTQMGQEVILRCVPISNHLYFYWYRQILGQKVEFLVSFYNNEISEKSEIFDDQFSVERPDGSNFTLKIRSTKLEDSAMYFCASSLIRASGGANEQFGPGTRLTVT.

The chain recombines TRBV2 with TRBJ1-1, with D possibly matching TRBD1 (6 bases). In germline, CDR1 is SNHLY, CDR2 FYNNEI. The CDR3 is 14 residues long. Trimming took off 7 bases at V and 0 bases at J, with 12 bases between the two ends. DNA for the CDR3: TGTGCCAGCACGCCGGGACATCTGAACACTGAAGCTTTCTTT. Amino acids: CASTPGHLNTEAFF.

Written as DNA, the CDR3 is TGCGCCAGCAGTGACCTTGGGTCGAAACAGGGTATCTACGAGCAGTACTTC. It translates to CASSDLGSKQGIYEQYF. The J gene is TRBJ2-7, the V gene TRBV4-3, with D maybe TRBD1 (6 bases). The length of the CDR3 is 17 residues. Germline values: CDR1 LGHNA, CDR2 YSLEER. Trimming stripped 6 bases from V and 3 bases from J, with 24 bases between.

The chain combines TRBV7-7 with TRBJ2-2; no clear D. In germline, CDR1 is SSHAT, CDR2 FNYEAQ (reference sequence). The CDR3 consists of 14 residues. With 3 bases removed from V and 16 bases from J, the gap between germline ends came to 21 bases. In nucleotides, the CDR3 is TGTGCCAGCAGCTTGGAGCCATCCACAGATACGCAGTTTTTT. Translated, it gives CASSLEPSTDTQFF.

This chain uses TRBV7-9 with TRBJ2-7; TRBD1 is a possible D gene (6 bases). Per the germline V gene, CDR1 is SEHNR and CDR2 is FQNEAQ (reference sequence). The CDR3 is made up of 17 amino acids. V was cut by 4 bases and J by 7 bases, with 26 bases left in between. The CDR3: CASSSERTGRGEQEQYF. The CDR3 DNA sequence: TGTGCCAGCAGCTCAGAGCGAACAGGGAGAGGGGAGCAGGAGCAGTACTTC.

Here the CDR3 DNA reads TGTGCCAGCAAACCAGGGGCTTATACTGAAGCTTTCTTT. Its translation: CASKPGAYTEAFF. This sequence joins TRBV6-1 and TRBJ1-1, with D possibly matching TRBD1 (6 bases). The CDR3 has 13 amino acids. The germline V gene has CDR1 MNHNS and CDR2 SASEGT. With 7 bases removed from V and 5 bases from J, the gap between germline ends came to 14 bases.

Of note for this clonotype: The CDR3 does not end in the conserved phenylalanine or tryptophan, so this is likely a read error. The DNA is left out, because the CDR3 cannot be placed on it with certainty; the CDR3 is given as TCRdb lists it. This CDR3 reads CASSLTNSYGYTFGS. This chain uses TRBV7-4 with TRBJ2-5. The CDR3 contains 15 residues when both ends are counted. Germline lookup yields CDR1 SGHVT and CDR2 SQSDAQ.

This chain links TRBV7-7 with TRBJ2-7, with 7 bases fitting TRBD1. Looked up from germline, CDR1 is SSHAT and CDR2 is FNYEAQ (reference sequence). The V and J ends lost 5 bases and 7 bases, in that order; junction bases with no gene match: 11. The CDR3 runs to 14 residues. Written as DNA, the CDR3 is TGTGCCAGCAGCCCAAGGACAGGCTATGGGGAGCAGTACTTC. Translating it yields CASSPRTGYGEQYF.

At least ten counts were recorded for this clonotype. The V gene is TRBV7-9, the J gene TRBJ2-7; D is unresolved. This CDR3 comprises 13 residues. The germline V and J ends were trimmed by 7 bases and 5 bases, with 15 bases remaining between them. CDR1 is SEHNR, CDR2 FQNEAQ, per germline (reference sequence). The CDR3 sequence: CASTLPGLDEQYF. The DNA for the CDR3 is TGTGCCAGCACCCTACCGGGTCTCGACGAGCAGTACTTC.

Remarks on this clonotype: A much more abundant neighbour one base away suggests this may be a read error. This chain joins TRBV4-3 and TRBJ2-5; 9 bases line up with TRBD1. The germline gives CDR1 LGHNA, CDR2 YSLEER. This CDR3 comprises 14 residues. CDR3 loop: CASSSGQGPETQHF. CDR3 nucleotide sequence: TGCGCCAGCAGCTCGGGACAGGGCCCAGAGACCCAGCACTTC.

The genes are TRBV29-1 and TRBJ1-2; no definite D call. Germline CDR1 SQVTM, CDR2 ANQGSEA. The CDR3 is 12 amino acids. V was shortened by 7 bases and J by 5 bases, with 14 bases between the two germline ends. DNA for the CDR3: TGCAGCGGGAGGACCGACGAGTATGGCTACACCTTC. It encodes CSGRTDEYGYTF.

As regards this clonotype: No conserved phenylalanine or tryptophan is present at the end of the CDR3, so a read error is the likely explanation. Because the CDR3's place on the DNA is in doubt, the DNA is left out and the CDR3 is given as listed by TCRdb. The chain links TRBV10-3 to TRBJ2-3. The CDR3 contains 15 residues when both ends are counted. The V gene's germline CDR1 is ENHRY and CDR2 SYGVKD. CDR3 sequence: CAISGNLLRTDTKYC.

The chain combines TRBV7-2 with TRBJ2-7; tentative D call: TRBD2 (5 bases). V lost 4 bases and J lost 8, with 24 bases in between. CDR1 and CDR2 (germline): SGHTA, FQGNSA. CDR3 length: 16 residues. The CDR3 loop is CASSSAGGGPYEQQYF. CDR3 coding DNA: TGTGCCAGCAGCTCCGCCGGAGGTGGGCCCTACGAGCAGCAGTACTTC.

This clonotype showed up just a few times. This chain joins TRBV5-1 and TRBJ2-5; D gene unclear. Germline CDR1 SGHRS, CDR2 YFSETQ. The CDR3 sequence is 13 residues long. Trimming stripped 0 bases from V and 8 bases from J, with 11 bases between. This CDR3 reads CASSLESLNTQYF. In DNA form, the CDR3 reads TGCGCCAGCAGCTTGGAGTCCTTAAACACCCAGTACTTC.

The CDR3 protein is CASNVGGSVDEQYF. CDR3 in DNA: TGTGCCAGTAATGTGGGGGGTTCCGTCGACGAGCAGTACTTC. This chain uses TRBV7-8 with TRBJ2-7; D perhaps matches TRBD2 (6 bases). V was pared by 9 bases and J by 5 bases, with 20 bases between. The CDR3 has 14 amino acids. The germline CDR1 and CDR2 sequences are SGHVS and FQNEAQ.

The chain employs TRBV24-1 and TRBJ2-4; D perhaps matches TRBD2 (7 bases). The CDR3 loop spans 15 amino acids. V was cut by 4 bases and J by 7 bases, with 16 bases left in between. Germline-derived CDR1 and CDR2 are KGHDR and SFDVKD. The CDR3 loop is CATSDRSGEGNIQYF. The DNA for the CDR3 is TGTGCCACCAGTGACCGATCAGGGGAGGGGAACATTCAGTACTTC.